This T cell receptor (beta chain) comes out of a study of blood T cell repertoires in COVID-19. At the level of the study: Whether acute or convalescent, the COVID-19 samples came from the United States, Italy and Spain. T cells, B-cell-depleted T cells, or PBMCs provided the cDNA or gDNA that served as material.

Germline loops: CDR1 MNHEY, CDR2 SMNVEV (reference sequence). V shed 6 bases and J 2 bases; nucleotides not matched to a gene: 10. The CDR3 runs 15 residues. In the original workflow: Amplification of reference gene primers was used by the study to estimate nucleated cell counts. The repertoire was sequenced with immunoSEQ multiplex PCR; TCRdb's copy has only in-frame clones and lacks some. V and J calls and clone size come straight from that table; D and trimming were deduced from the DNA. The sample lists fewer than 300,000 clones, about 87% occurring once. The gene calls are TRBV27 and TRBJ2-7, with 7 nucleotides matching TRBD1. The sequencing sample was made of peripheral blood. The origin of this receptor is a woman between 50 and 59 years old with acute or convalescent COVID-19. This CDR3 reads CASRETGLRTYEQYF. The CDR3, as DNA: TGTGCCAGCAGGGAGACAGGGCTACGAACCTACGAGCAGTACTTC.